Listed here are 15 T cell receptor beta chains from one sample, sequenced in a study of Graves' ophthalmopathy and Graves' hyperthyroidism. The study amplified TCR beta CDR3 regions using RNA transcripts. HTBI primers were employed in first-round RT-PCR, then a second-round multiplex PCR followed. TCRdb fed the multiplex PCR reads into MiXCR, producing one record per CDR3 protein. This sample has 900,000 to 1,200,000 distinct CDR3 sequences, with approximately 35% found just once. The sequenced material came from peripheral blood or thyroid tissue (not recorded which). These TCRs come from an adult man with Graves' hyperthyroidism.

The sample holds many counts of this clonotype. This chain uses TRBV20-1 with TRBJ2-7; TRBD1 matches at 11 bases. V gave up 3 bases and J gave up 1 base; unmatched junction bases: 5. CDR3 length: 15 amino acids. Germline CDR1 is DFQATT and CDR2 is SNEGSKA (reference sequence). CDR3 DNA: TGCAGTGCTAGTTGGGACAGGGGGAGGTCCTACGAGCAGTACTTC. It codes for CSASWDRGRSYEQYF.

This clonotype was found many times. This chain uses TRBV7-9 with TRBJ1-2; D is unresolved. In germline, CDR1 is SEHNR, CDR2 FQNEAQ (reference sequence). This CDR3 has 14 amino acids. The ends were cut back, 5 bases at V and 6 bases at J, with 16 bases in the middle. The CDR3 here is CASSAPGNLNGYTF. The CDR3 DNA follows: TGTGCCAGCAGCGCCCCGGGGAACTTAAATGGCTACACCTTC. Filled out from reference TRBV7-9 and TRBJ1-2, the complete variable domain reads DTGVSQNPRHKITKRGQNVTFRCDPISEHNRLYWYRQTLGQGPEFLTYFQNEAQLEKSRLLSDRFSAERPKGSFSTLEIQRTEQGDSAMYLCASSAPGNLNGYTFGSGTRLTVV.

J is TRBJ2-7 and V is TRBV7-9; 7 bases match TRBD1. CDR3 size: 14 residues. Germline assignment: CDR1 SEHNR and CDR2 FQNEAQ (reference sequence). Germline trimming cut 4 bases from V and 6 bases from J; bases unmatched to any gene: 9. CDR3 residues: CASSSEGGRGEQYF. As DNA, the CDR3 is TGTGCCAGCAGCTCAGAAGGGGGCCGGGGCGAGCAGTACTTC.

This clonotype showed up many times. This rearrangement joins TRBV11-2 to TRBJ2-5; 14 bases fit TRBD2. The length of the CDR3 is 16 residues. The trim removed 7 bases at V and 6 bases at J, leaving 10 bases unmatched. Looked up from germline, CDR1 is SGHAT and CDR2 is FQNNGV. CDR3 sequence reads: CASKSGLAGDLKTQYF. The CDR3 region has the DNA TGTGCCAGCAAGTCGGGACTAGCGGGGGATTTGAAGACCCAGTACTTC.

This chain connects TRBV10-3 to TRBJ1-2; 10 bases match TRBD1. This CDR3 has 17 residues. With 3 bases clipped from V and 7 bases from J, the junction kept 14 bases outside the gene matches. The germline V gene has CDR1 ENHRY and CDR2 SYGVKD. The CDR3 region is CAISEPSPGTGAGGYTF. The CDR3 coding sequence is TGTGCCATCAGTGAACCCTCCCCCGGGACAGGGGCGGGTGGCTACACCTTC.

This clonotype showed up just a few times. The chain carries TRBV20-1 and TRBJ2-2; the D call may be TRBD1 or TRBD2 (5 bases each). Trimming shortened V by 0 bases and J by 6 bases, and 8 bases separated the two germline ends. This CDR3 has 13 residues. From germline, CDR1 is DFQATT and CDR2 SNEGSKA (reference sequence). Written as DNA, the CDR3 is TGCAGTGCTAGAGAGGGGGTGGCCGGGGAGCTGTTTTTT. Translation gives CSAREGVAGELFF.

This chain uses TRBV12-3 or TRBV12-4 with TRBJ2-5; D gene ambiguous. The CDR3 contains 14 residues. V was clipped by 3 bases and J by 2 bases, with 10 bases between them. The CDR3, as DNA: TGTGCCAGCAGTTTCCGACCCCCTCAAGAGACCCAGTACTTC. Its translation: CASSFRPPQETQYF.

The chain combines TRBV7-3 with TRBJ2-2; 8 nucleotides agree with TRBD1. The CDR3 spans 16 residues. CDR1 is SGHTA, CDR2 FQGTGA, per germline. V lost 6 bases to trimming and J lost 6 bases; unmatched junction nucleotides: 12. The CDR3 nucleotides read TGTGCCAGCAGTGGTAGGACAGGGCCACCTCCCGGGGAGCTGTTTTTT. Amino acids: CASSGRTGPPPGELFF.

This clonotype has only one observation. One base away lies a much larger clone, so this may be a sequencing read error. Given the absence of the conserved phenylalanine or tryptophan at the CDR3 end, a read error is likely. The chain is built from TRBV10-3 and TRBJ2-5, with a weak D call TRBD2 (5 bases). This CDR3 is 16 amino acids long. Germline lookup yields CDR1 ENHRY and CDR2 SYGVKD. For the CDR3, the DNA is TGTGCCAGCAGTCCGTCGAGGGTGGGGAGTCAAGAGACCCAGTACCTC. Its protein product is CASSPSRVGSQETQYL.

The chain recombines TRBV7-9 with TRBJ2-2; D perhaps matches TRBD2 (5 bases). The CDR3 is made up of 15 amino acids. V was cut by 8 bases and J by 2 bases, with 15 bases left in between. From germline, CDR1 is SEHNR and CDR2 FQNEAQ (reference sequence). CDR3 coding DNA: TGTGCCAGCCTGGAGGTCGGCGGAAACACCGGGGAGCTGTTTTTT. The encoded protein is CASLEVGGNTGELFF.

The chain uses TRBV6-6 and TRBJ1-1; D is ambiguous. TRBJ1-4 explains the end of the DNA better; the J call may be wrong. The CDR3 loop spans 15 amino acids. Germline V gene sequence: CDR1 MNHNY, CDR2 SVGAGI (reference sequence). This CDR3 reads CASSRDGPMGEKLFF. The CDR3 DNA reads as TGTGCCAGCAGTCGCGACGGACCGATGGGTGAAAAACTGTTTTTT.

This chain links TRBV10-3 with TRBJ1-3; tentatively, D is TRBD1 (6 bases). V lost 2 bases and J 0 bases, leaving 11 bases between the germline ends. Germline V gives CDR1 ENHRY, CDR2 SYGVKD. This CDR3 is built from 16 residues. CDR3 DNA: TGTGCCATCAGTGAGCCGAGGACAGACTCTGGAAACACCATATATTTT. This gives the protein CAISEPRTDSGNTIYF.

With regard to this clonotype: A much larger clone is a single base away; this may be a read error. This sequence joins TRBV7-2 and TRBJ1-2, with D possibly TRBD1 on 6 matching bases. Germline values: CDR1 SGHTA, CDR2 FQGNSA. This CDR3 spans 14 amino acids. V was shortened by 6 bases and J by 2 bases, with 13 bases between the two germline ends. The CDR3 DNA sequence: TGTGCCAGCAGTGAGGACAGCCCGAACTATGGCTACACCTTC. Encoded protein: CASSEDSPNYGYTF.

This chain uses TRBV5-1 with TRBJ1-5; 11 nucleotides agree with TRBD1. V lost 3 bases to trimming and J lost 7 bases; unmatched junction nucleotides: 6. Germline assignment: CDR1 SGHRS and CDR2 YFSETQ. This CDR3 is built from 15 residues. The CDR3 region has the DNA TGCGCCAGCAGCTCAGGGACAGGGGGATGGCAGCCCCAGCATTTT. This translates into CASSSGTGGWQPQHF. Looking up the rest from reference TRBV5-1 and TRBJ1-5 gives the full variable domain: KAGVTQTPRYLIKTRGQQVTLSCSPISGHRSVSWYQQTPGQGLQFLFEYFSETQRNKGNFPGRFSGRQFSNSRSEMNVSTLELGDSALYLCASSSGTGGWQPQHFGDGTRLSIL.

The chain is built from TRBV4-1 and TRBJ1-5; 7 bases align to TRBD1. This CDR3 has 16 residues. The junction had 7 bases not matched to a gene; V was cut back by 1 base and J by 4 bases. Germline-derived CDR1 and CDR2 are MGHRA and YSYEKL. The CDR3 DNA is TGCGCCAGCAGCCAAGTTGGGCAGGGGGTTAATCAGCCCCAGCATTTT. It specifies CASSQVGQGVNQPQHF.